The rows below give T cell receptor beta chains drawn from one sample of a study of T cells in localized non-small cell lung cancer. The repertoire was sequenced with immunoSEQ multiplex PCR; TCRdb's copy has only in-frame clones and lacks some. The data contain more than 70,000 clones, around four fifths of them singletons. This material consisted of peripheral blood, taken before any cancer treatment. Every receptor here comes from a man aged 35 to 69 with stage I lung adenocarcinoma. Both conserved end residues are part of each CDR3. The order of the fields is CDR3 DNA, CDR3 protein, D gene, CDR3 length, V gene, clone size, J gene. The D gene is left open where the match is weak. Clone sizes are given selectively: once, few, many, or a class where the clone is expanded.

CDR3 DNA: TGTGCCAGTAGTATTGCGAGGAACACTGAAGCTTTCTTT
CDR3 protein: CASSIARNTEAFF
D gene: -
CDR3 length: 13
V gene: TRBV19
clone size: -
J gene: TRBJ1-1

CDR3 DNA: TGTGCCAGCAGGGGGGAACTCCGGCGAATCGATACGCAGTATTTT
CDR3 protein: CASRGELRRIDTQYF
D gene: -
CDR3 length: 15
V gene: TRBV27
clone size: once
J gene: TRBJ2-3

CDR3 DNA: TGCGCCAGCAGCTTCCTAGCGGCTCGCACAGATACGCAGTATTTT
CDR3 protein: CASSFLAARTDTQYF
D gene: TRBD2
CDR3 length: 15
V gene: TRBV5-1
clone size: -
J gene: TRBJ2-3

CDR3 DNA: TGTGCCAGTAGTATAACTTATGGTAGCTCCTACGAGCAGTACTTC
CDR3 protein: CASSITYGSSYEQYF
D gene: -
CDR3 length: 15
V gene: TRBV19
clone size: -
J gene: TRBJ2-7

CDR3 DNA: TGTGCCTGGACCCCCCCGCGGGACACAACCTACGAGCAGTACTTC
CDR3 protein: CAWTPPRDTTYEQYF
D gene: -
CDR3 length: 15
V gene: TRBV30
clone size: -
J gene: TRBJ2-7

CDR3 DNA: TGTGCCAGCAGCTTAGAGGGACACCGCAATCAGCCCCAGCATTTT
CDR3 protein: CASSLEGHRNQPQHF
D gene: -
CDR3 length: 15
V gene: TRBV7-2
clone size: -
J gene: TRBJ1-5

CDR3 DNA: TGTGCCAGCAGCGCCCTCGGAGGTGGAAACACCATATATTTT
CDR3 protein: CASSALGGGNTIYF
D gene: -
CDR3 length: 14
V gene: TRBV9
clone size: -
J gene: TRBJ1-3

CDR3 DNA: TGTGCCAGCAGTTCCAGACTTGGCCAAGCTTTCTTT
CDR3 protein: CASSSRLGQAFF
D gene: -
CDR3 length: 12
V gene: TRBV28
clone size: -
J gene: TRBJ1-1

CDR3 DNA: TGCGCCAGCAGCTTTTGGGAAGGGCTCTATGGCTACACCTTC
CDR3 protein: CASSFWEGLYGYTF
D gene: -
CDR3 length: 14
V gene: TRBV5-1
clone size: -
J gene: TRBJ1-2

CDR3 DNA: TGTGCAAGTCGCTTAGAGTCCCCGGGACAGGGTGTGAACACTGAAGCTTTCTTT
CDR3 protein: CASRLESPGQGVNTEAFF
D gene: -
CDR3 length: 18
V gene: TRBV12-2
clone size: -
J gene: TRBJ1-1

CDR3 DNA: TGTGCCAGCAGCCCTGCCCTCACTGAAGCTTTCTTT
CDR3 protein: CASSPALTEAFF
D gene: -
CDR3 length: 12
V gene: TRBV11-1
clone size: -
J gene: TRBJ1-1

CDR3 DNA: TGTGCCAGTCAGGAGTACACTGAAGCTTTCTTT
CDR3 protein: CASQEYTEAFF
D gene: -
CDR3 length: 11
V gene: TRBV6-1
clone size: few
J gene: TRBJ1-1

CDR3 DNA: TGTGCAAGTCGCTTAGACCGGACTAGATCCTACAATGAGCAGTTCTTC
CDR3 protein: CASRLDRTRSYNEQFF
D gene: -
CDR3 length: 16
V gene: TRBV12-2
clone size: -
J gene: TRBJ2-1

CDR3 DNA: TGTGCCTGGAGTGTAAAGGGTAAAAACAATCAGCCCCAGCATTTT
CDR3 protein: CAWSVKGKNNQPQHF
D gene: -
CDR3 length: 15
V gene: TRBV30
clone size: -
J gene: TRBJ1-5

CDR3 DNA: TGTGCCAGCTATGAGGGGGCGGTTGGAAACACCATATATTTT
CDR3 protein: CASYEGAVGNTIYF
D gene: TRBD1
CDR3 length: 14
V gene: TRBV7-9
clone size: -
J gene: TRBJ1-3

CDR3 DNA: TGTGCCAGCAGCGTACGAGTCAGGGTTCGGATAGGTCAGCCCCAGCATTTT
CDR3 protein: CASSVRVRVRIGQPQHF
D gene: -
CDR3 length: 17
V gene: TRBV9
clone size: -
J gene: TRBJ1-5

CDR3 DNA: TGCAGCGTTCTTTTCGGGAGCAATCAGCCCCAGCATTTT
CDR3 protein: CSVLFGSNQPQHF
D gene: -
CDR3 length: 13
V gene: TRBV29-1
clone size: -
J gene: TRBJ1-5

CDR3 DNA: TGTGCCAGCAGCTTACTCGGGGCCGGGACCCTTAATGAAAAACTGTTTTTT
CDR3 protein: CASSLLGAGTLNEKLFF
D gene: -
CDR3 length: 17
V gene: TRBV7-8
clone size: -
J gene: TRBJ1-4